The 12 T cell receptor beta chains below were found in one sample sequenced in a study of blood T cell repertoires in COVID-19. Only in-frame clones appear in the TCRdb table, and some are missing; sequencing was by immunoSEQ multiplex PCR. The sample shows under 550,000 clones, about 90% of them seen only once. The source material was peripheral blood. Receptors were obtained from a man in his late teens or twenties with COVID-19, enrolled during active disease.

The gene calls are TRBV7-3 and TRBJ2-3; D unresolved. The V and J ends lost 5 bases and 6 bases respectively, with 9 bases between them. From germline, CDR1 is SGHTA and CDR2 FQGTGA. The CDR3 contains 12 residues. The CDR3 loop reads CASSPDTDTQYF. The CDR3 DNA is TGTGCCAGCAGCCCTGACACGGATACGCAGTATTTT.

V gene TRBV19 combines with J gene TRBJ2-3; TRBD2 might be the D (6 bases). The length of the CDR3 is 16 residues. The V and J ends lost 5 bases and 2 bases respectively, with 17 bases between them. CDR1 is LNHDA, CDR2 SQIVND, per germline (reference sequence). The CDR3 DNA follows: TGTGCCAGTAGTTTCCGACGGGACTCAATCACAGATACGCAGTATTTT. This translates into CASSFRRDSITDTQYF.

This clone was seen a single time. The V gene is TRBV18, the J gene TRBJ1-2; 7 bases are shared with TRBD1. Germline V CDR1 and CDR2: KGHSH, LQKENI. The CDR3 spans 13 residues. V gave up 5 bases and J gave up 3 bases; unmatched junction bases: 3. CDR3 residues: CASSSDRDYGYTF. Here the CDR3 DNA reads TGTGCCAGCTCATCCGACAGGGACTATGGCTACACCTTC.

The rearrangement joins TRBV10-1 to TRBJ1-2; 9 nucleotides line up with TRBD1. This CDR3 contains 13 residues. V lost 6 bases and J lost 8; bases outside the gene matches: 7. The germline V gene has CDR1 WNHNN and CDR2 SYGVQD (reference sequence). The CDR3 DNA reads TGCGCCAGCAGCGCCGGGACAGGGTTGGGCTACACCTTC. This translates into CASSAGTGLGYTF.

The gene calls are TRBV18 and TRBJ2-7; 8 positions match TRBD2. Germline lookup yields CDR1 KGHSH and CDR2 LQKENI. The CDR3 length is 16 residues. V dropped 3 bases and J dropped 3; count of bases not matched to a gene: 10. CDR3 sequence (DNA): TGTGCCAGCTCACCGGAACGGGGGGGCGGTCTCTACGAGCAGTACTTC. Encoded protein: CASSPERGGGLYEQYF.

The chain joins TRBV5-1 to TRBJ2-3, with a weak D call TRBD2 (5 bases). This CDR3 has 16 amino acids. V gave up 2 bases and J gave up 2 bases, with 15 bases separating them. CDR1 is SGHRS and CDR2 is YFSETQ in the germline V gene. CDR3 sequence: CASSLTPRGDTDTQYF. The CDR3 DNA follows: TGCGCCAGCAGCTTAACCCCACGGGGTGACACAGATACGCAGTATTTT.

This rearrangement joins TRBV12-5 to TRBJ2-1; 7 nucleotides line up with TRBD2. Germline CDR1 is LGHNT and CDR2 is FRNRAP. The V gene end was trimmed by 6 bases and the J gene end by 9 bases; junction bases not matched to a gene: 11. The CDR3 runs to 14 residues. For the CDR3, the DNA is TGTGCTAGTGGCCCCTACGGGACTACTGGTGAGCAGTTCTTC. Encoded protein: CASGPYGTTGEQFF.

The chain combines TRBV5-1 with TRBJ1-2; weak D call: TRBD1 (5 bases). Trimming took off 4 bases at V and 1 base at J, with 17 bases between the two ends. CDR1 is SGHRS, CDR2 YFSETQ, per germline. This CDR3 region has 16 residues. The CDR3 protein is CASSPGGGPYNYGYTF. CDR3 coding DNA: TGCGCCAGCAGCCCGGGGGGGGGACCCTATAACTATGGCTACACCTTC.

This chain joins TRBV6-5 and TRBJ2-7; D is perhaps TRBD1 (5 bases). This CDR3 is 12 amino acids long. Germline-derived CDR1 and CDR2 are MNHEY and SVGAGI. V lost 2 bases, J lost 6 bases, and 8 bases lay in between. Here the CDR3 DNA reads TGTGCCAGCAGTTACAGGGGAACCGAGCAGTACTTC. Translated, it gives CASSYRGTEQYF.

This clone was picked up one time. This chain links TRBV7-9 with TRBJ2-1; TRBD1 is a possible D gene (6 bases). The CDR3 sequence is 17 residues long. The V gene lost 4 bases and the J gene lost 3 bases, with 19 bases spanning the gap. Germline CDR1 is SEHNR and CDR2 is FQNEAQ (reference sequence). CDR3 DNA sequence: TGTGCCAGCAGCTCACCTCGAAACAGGGACCTCTACAATGAGCAGTTCTTC. Its translation: CASSSPRNRDLYNEQFF.

V and J are TRBV2 and TRBJ1-1; no firm D call. The CDR3 is 14 residues long. Germline CDR1 reads SNHLY; CDR2 reads FYNNEI. V was clipped by 7 bases and J by 1 base, with 13 bases between them. CDR3 sequence reads: CASTLDSSNTEAFF. The CDR3 DNA reads as TGTGCCAGCACCTTAGATTCTTCGAACACTGAAGCTTTCTTT.

The CDR3 bases are TGTGCCAGCAGCTTGACTAGCGCAGGCGGGGAGCTGTTTTTT. Encoded protein: CASSLTSAGGELFF. V gene TRBV5-5 combines with J gene TRBJ2-2; 7 bases fit TRBD2. The CDR3 is 14 residues long. Unmatched junction bases numbered 4, after V lost 1 base and J lost 7 bases. Germline V gene data show CDR1 as SGHKS and CDR2 as YYEKEE (reference sequence).